A selection of T cell receptor beta chains follows, all from one sample in a study of cytomegalovirus exposure and HLA in healthy donors. Profiling relied on immunoSEQ multiplex PCR, and the TCRdb table lists in-frame clones only, not all of them. The sample carries 90,000 to 150,000 clones, about three quarters recorded once. The sample was PBMCs. Source of these receptors: a woman aged 25 to 39 in good health and CMV-seropositive. CDR3s include the opening cysteine and the closing phenylalanine or tryptophan. The order of the fields is clone size, D gene, V gene, J gene, CDR3 protein, CDR3 DNA. A D gene is named only where the DNA matches it firmly. The size entry is marked missing in some rows and otherwise reads once, few, many or a size class.

size: .
D: .
V: TRBV4-1
J: TRBJ2-3
CDR3: CASSQVGGVSTDTQYF
DNA: TGCGCCAGCAGCCAGGTCGGCGGGGTATCCACAGATACGCAGTATTTT

size: .
D: TRBD1
V: TRBV28
J: TRBJ1-6
CDR3: CATRTGINSPLHF
DNA: TGTGCCACCCGGACAGGGATTAATTCACCCCTCCACTTT

size: few
D: .
V: TRBV6-6
J: TRBJ1-3
CDR3: CASSYLSNTIYF
DNA: TGTGCCAGCAGTTACTTATCAAACACCATATATTTT

size: .
D: .
V: TRBV5-6
J: TRBJ1-3
CDR3: CASRPRVGSSGNTIYF
DNA: TGTGCCAGCAGGCCGAGGGTGGGGTCTTCTGGAAACACCATATATTTT

size: .
D: .
V: TRBV14
J: TRBJ1-2
CDR3: CASSQAQFYGYTF
DNA: TGTGCCAGCAGCCAAGCTCAGTTCTATGGCTACACCTTC

size: .
D: .
V: TRBV9
J: TRBJ2-7
CDR3: CASSVGSGTYEQYF
DNA: TGTGCCAGCAGCGTAGGGTCGGGAACCTACGAGCAGTACTTC

size: once
D: TRBD1
V: TRBV15
J: TRBJ2-3
CDR3: CATSRGTGEDTQYF
DNA: TGTGCCACCAGCAGGGGGACAGGGGAAGATACGCAGTATTTT

size: .
D: TRBD1
V: TRBV5-4
J: TRBJ2-1
CDR3: CASSLARTGNNEQFF
DNA: TGTGCCAGCAGCTTGGCCCGGACAGGGAATAATGAGCAGTTCTTC

size: .
D: TRBD2
V: TRBV6-6
J: TRBJ2-7
CDR3: CASSGLAYEQYF
DNA: TGTGCCAGCAGTGGACTAGCCTACGAGCAGTACTTC

size: few
D: .
V: TRBV6-5
J: TRBJ2-3
CDR3: CASSYSGTDTQYF
DNA: TGTGCCAGCAGTTATTCGGGGACAGATACGCAGTATTTT

size: .
D: .
V: TRBV4-1
J: TRBJ2-7
CDR3: CASSQGASGEQYF
DNA: TGCGCCAGCAGCCAGGGGGCGTCGGGCGAGCAGTACTTC

size: once
D: .
V: TRBV15
J: TRBJ1-4
CDR3: CATSREQAAGVANEKLFF
DNA: TGTGCCACCAGCAGAGAACAGGCGGCAGGGGTAGCTAATGAAAAACTGTTTTTT

size: .
D: TRBD1
V: TRBV19
J: TRBJ1-3
CDR3: CASSSPGGPIDTIYF
DNA: TGTGCCAGTAGTAGCCCAGGGGGACCGATCGACACCATATATTTT

size: once
D: .
V: TRBV12-5
J: TRBJ1-2
CDR3: CASGLDGTFYGYTF
DNA: TGTGCTAGTGGTTTGGACGGGACTTTCTATGGCTACACCTTC

size: .
D: TRBD1
V: TRBV9
J: TRBJ2-7
CDR3: CASSPQGEPKVDEQYF
DNA: TGTGCCAGCAGCCCCCAGGGGGAGCCCAAGGTGGACGAGCAGTACTTC

size: .
D: TRBD1
V: TRBV4-1
J: TRBJ1-6
CDR3: CASSQDPARGDSPLHF
DNA: TGCGCCAGCAGCCAAGATCCGGCCAGGGGGGACTCACCCCTCCACTTT

size: .
D: .
V: TRBV9
J: TRBJ2-6
CDR3: CASSPGWGTGANVLTF
DNA: TGTGCCAGCAGCCCGGGCTGGGGCACCGGGGCCAACGTCCTGACTTTC

size: .
D: .
V: TRBV28
J: TRBJ2-5
CDR3: CASSPAGTGSPRTQYF
DNA: TGTGCCAGCAGTCCAGCCGGGACTGGAAGCCCCAGGACCCAGTACTTC

size: .
D: .
V: TRBV13
J: TRBJ2-7
CDR3: CASSLAPSYEQYF
DNA: TGTGCCAGCAGCTTAGCTCCCAGCTACGAGCAGTACTTC

size: .
D: .
V: TRBV4-2
J: TRBJ2-3
CDR3: CASSQKNRVLFGADTQYF
DNA: TGTGCCAGCAGCCAAAAAAACAGGGTCCTTTTTGGGGCAGATACGCAGTATTTT

size: .
D: TRBD2
V: TRBV5-4
J: TRBJ2-1
CDR3: CASSLGGSGGSSYNEQFF
DNA: TGTGCCAGCAGTCTGGGGGGGTCGGGGGGGAGCTCCTACAATGAGCAGTTCTTC

size: .
D: TRBD1
V: TRBV7-9
J: TRBJ1-2
CDR3: CASSLAGTGIGYTF
DNA: TGTGCCAGCAGCTTAGCCGGGACAGGGATCGGCTACACCTTC

size: .
D: TRBD2
V: TRBV28
J: TRBJ2-1
CDR3: CASWTTRTSNNEQFF
DNA: TGTGCCAGCTGGACGACCCGGACTAGCAACAATGAGCAGTTCTTC

size: .
D: .
V: TRBV28
J: TRBJ2-1
CDR3: CASSKGVSSYNEQFF
DNA: TGTGCCAGCAGTAAGGGGGTAAGCTCCTACAATGAGCAGTTCTTC

size: few
D: .
V: TRBV25-1
J: TRBJ2-2
CDR3: CASHTAGELFF
DNA: TGTGCCAGCCATACAGCCGGGGAGCTGTTTTTT

size: once
D: .
V: TRBV5-1
J: TRBJ2-2
CDR3: CASSDSDTGELFF
DNA: TGCGCCAGCAGTGACTCCGACACCGGGGAGCTGTTTTTT

size: .
D: .
V: TRBV6-1
J: TRBJ2-7
CDR3: CASSVLPGHYEQYF
DNA: TGTGCCAGCAGCGTACTTCCGGGACACTACGAGCAGTACTTC

size: few
D: TRBD2
V: TRBV9
J: TRBJ2-3
CDR3: CASSAERGGVVTDTQYF
DNA: TGTGCCAGCAGCGCTGAGCGGGGGGGGGTCGTTACAGATACGCAGTATTTT

size: .
D: TRBD2
V: TRBV19
J: TRBJ2-3
CDR3: CASSPSGGTDTQYF
DNA: TGTGCCAGTAGTCCTAGCGGGGGAACAGATACGCAGTATTTT

size: .
D: .
V: TRBV7-2
J: TRBJ1-1
CDR3: CASSSGVSTEAFF
DNA: TGTGCCAGCAGCTCAGGGGTCTCCACTGAAGCTTTCTTT

size: once
D: TRBD1
V: TRBV2
J: TRBJ1-5
CDR3: CASRLRTGQNQPQHF
DNA: TGTGCCAGCAGACTCCGGACAGGACAAAATCAGCCCCAGCATTTT

size: .
D: .
V: TRBV19
J: TRBJ1-5
CDR3: CASSISSSNQPQHF
DNA: TGTGCCAGTAGTATCTCCAGTAGCAATCAGCCCCAGCATTTT

size: .
D: .
V: TRBV10-3
J: TRBJ2-3
CDR3: CAISKGGDLTDTQYF
DNA: TGTGCCATCTCCAAGGGGGGGGACCTCACAGATACGCAGTATTTT

size: .
D: TRBD2
V: TRBV6-4
J: TRBJ2-3
CDR3: CASSPEGLAGGPGTQYF
DNA: TGTGCCAGCAGCCCCGAAGGACTAGCGGGGGGGCCCGGTACGCAGTATTTT

size: .
D: .
V: TRBV28
J: TRBJ1-2
CDR3: CASMTYGNNYGYTF
DNA: TGTGCCAGTATGACTTACGGGAATAACTATGGCTACACCTTC

size: .
D: .
V: TRBV28
J: TRBJ1-2
CDR3: CASSFVGQGYTF
DNA: TGTGCCAGCAGTTTCGTGGGGCAAGGCTACACCTTC

size: .
D: TRBD2
V: TRBV7-2
J: TRBJ2-7
CDR3: CASSFFGGAYEQYF
DNA: TGTGCCAGCAGCTTTTTCGGGGGGGCCTACGAGCAGTACTTC

size: .
D: TRBD2
V: TRBV10-3
J: TRBJ2-5
CDR3: CATRTSGETQYF
DNA: TGTGCCACTAGGACTAGCGGCGAGACCCAGTACTTC

size: .
D: .
V: TRBV7-9
J: TRBJ1-6
CDR3: CASSFQGRGESPLHF
DNA: TGTGCCAGCAGCTTCCAGGGAAGGGGTGAATCACCCCTCCACTTT

size: .
D: TRBD1
V: TRBV5-6
J: TRBJ1-2
CDR3: CASSPRLHAKDRDGGYTF
DNA: TGTGCCAGCAGCCCCCGTCTCCACGCCAAAGACAGGGATGGTGGCTACACCTTC

size: .
D: .
V: TRBV28
J: TRBJ1-4
CDR3: CASSGSEGTREKLFF
DNA: TGTGCCAGCTCCGGGAGCGAAGGGACTCGTGAAAAACTGTTTTTT

size: .
D: TRBD2
V: TRBV13
J: TRBJ2-2
CDR3: CASSLDAGGTNTGELFF
DNA: TGTGCCAGCAGCTTAGATGCGGGGGGAACGAACACCGGGGAGCTGTTTTTT

size: .
D: .
V: TRBV29-1
J: TRBJ1-4
CDR3: CSVEDWANEKLFF
DNA: TGCAGCGTTGAAGATTGGGCAAATGAAAAACTGTTTTTT

size: .
D: .
V: TRBV27
J: TRBJ1-1
CDR3: CATKTGVGPAVNTEAFF
DNA: TGTGCCACCAAGACGGGGGTTGGCCCCGCAGTGAACACTGAAGCTTTCTTT

size: .
D: .
V: TRBV7-9
J: TRBJ2-7
CDR3: CASSPLRTKSSYEQYF
DNA: TGTGCCAGCAGCCCTTTGCGGACAAAAAGCTCCTACGAGCAGTACTTC

size: .
D: .
V: TRBV9
J: TRBJ2-5
CDR3: CASSLTTGRQETQYF
DNA: TGTGCCAGCAGCCTCACGACAGGGAGGCAAGAGACCCAGTACTTC

size: .
D: .
V: TRBV6-6
J: TRBJ2-2
CDR3: CASSNQGDTGELFF
DNA: TGTGCCAGCAGTAACCAGGGTGACACCGGGGAGCTGTTTTTT

size: once
D: TRBD1
V: TRBV6-1
J: TRBJ2-5
CDR3: CASRGQGAETQYF
DNA: TGTGCCAGCAGGGGACAGGGGGCAGAGACCCAGTACTTC

size: few
D: TRBD1
V: TRBV7-6
J: TRBJ1-1
CDR3: CASSSDRGVSEAFF
DNA: TGTGCCAGCAGTTCGGACAGGGGGGTATCTGAAGCTTTCTTT

size: few
D: .
V: TRBV19
J: TRBJ1-5
CDR3: CASSVSGANQPQHF
DNA: TGTGCCAGTAGTGTATCAGGGGCGAATCAGCCCCAGCATTTT

size: .
D: TRBD1
V: TRBV19
J: TRBJ1-5
CDR3: CASSPGPGVPTGDQPQHF
DNA: TGTGCCAGTAGCCCCGGTCCCGGGGTTCCGACAGGGGATCAGCCCCAGCATTTT

size: .
D: .
V: TRBV6-1
J: TRBJ2-7
CDR3: CASSESGYREGYEQYF
DNA: TGTGCCAGCAGTGAAAGCGGGTACAGGGAGGGTTACGAGCAGTACTTC

size: .
D: TRBD1
V: TRBV5-1
J: TRBJ2-2
CDR3: CASSPGQGAFTGELFF
DNA: TGCGCCAGCAGCCCGGGACAGGGGGCTTTCACCGGGGAGCTGTTTTTT

size: .
D: TRBD1
V: TRBV6-5
J: TRBJ1-1
CDR3: CASTWMTGGITEAFF
DNA: TGTGCCAGCACCTGGATGACAGGGGGCATAACTGAAGCTTTCTTT